What follows is one TCR beta chain and its context. RNA, at about 0.5 to 1 ug, was reverse transcribed with random hexamers. In TCRdb, the immunoSEQ multiplex PCR reads were re-called with MiXCR into one record per CDR3 protein. The data show approximately 220,000 distinct CDR3 sequences, with roughly 92% seen just once and about 0.12% held by the top ten. Looked up from germline, CDR1 is SGHTA and CDR2 is FQGNSA. This CDR3 comprises 14 residues. V was pared by 5 bases and J by 9 bases, with 9 bases of the junction left unmatched. This sample is drawn from a study of CD8 T cells in Susac syndrome. Sequencing was done on a sample of CD8+ T cells from PBMCs. This sequence joins TRBV7-2 and TRBJ1-5, with 8 bases aligning to TRBD1. This TCR derives from a human donor with multiple sclerosis. CDR3 sequence (DNA): TGTGCCAGCAGCGCGGACAGGGATGAAGGGCCCCAGCATTTT. Translating it yields CASSADRDEGPQHF.